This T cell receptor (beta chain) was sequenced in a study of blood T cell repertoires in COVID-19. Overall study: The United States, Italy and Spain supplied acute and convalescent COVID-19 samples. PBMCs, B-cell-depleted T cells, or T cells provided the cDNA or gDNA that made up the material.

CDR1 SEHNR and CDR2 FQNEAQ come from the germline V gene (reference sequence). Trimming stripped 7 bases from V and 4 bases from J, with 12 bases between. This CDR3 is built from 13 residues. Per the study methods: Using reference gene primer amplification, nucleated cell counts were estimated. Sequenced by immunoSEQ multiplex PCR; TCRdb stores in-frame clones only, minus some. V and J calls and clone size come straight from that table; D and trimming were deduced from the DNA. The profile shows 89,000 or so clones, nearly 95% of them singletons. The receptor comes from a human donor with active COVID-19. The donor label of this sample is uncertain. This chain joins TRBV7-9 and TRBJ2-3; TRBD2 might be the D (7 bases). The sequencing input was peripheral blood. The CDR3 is CASNRGGADTQYF. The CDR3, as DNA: TGTGCCAGCAATCGAGGGGGGGCAGATACGCAGTATTTT. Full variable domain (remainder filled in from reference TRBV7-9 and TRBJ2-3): DTGVSQNPRHKITKRGQNVTFRCDPISEHNRLYWYRQTLGQGPEFLTYFQNEAQLEKSRLLSDRFSAERPKGSFSTLEIQRTEQGDSAMYLCASNRGGADTQYFGPGTRLTVL.